This section outlines one T cell receptor beta chain sequence together with its context. Its specificity is not known. Every TCR library used about 3,200 ng of total RNA. Following a re-call of the 5' RACE reads, TCRdb has one entry per CDR3 protein and lacks DNA. The specimen's table records approximately 160,000 distinct CDR3 sequences. This sample is part of a study of monozygotic twins with inflammatory bowel disease. Notes on the study in general: None of the different T cell subtypes could be distinguished from one another. Relative clonotype sharing with others was diminished in IBD patients versus healthy twins, particularly with disease activity.

Source material: blood. The receptor's source is a human donor with ulcerative colitis or Crohn's disease, or a healthy co-twin of an affected twin (not recorded which).

CDR3 sequence: CASSLWGPAQYF. The chain recombines TRBV7-6 with TRBJ2-3; TCRdb designates TRBD2, a call that cannot be tested without DNA. The CDR3 has 12 amino acids. Germline V gene data show CDR1 as SGHVS and CDR2 as FNYEAQ. The whole variable domain, remainder taken from reference TRBV7-6 and TRBJ2-3, is GAGVSQSPRYKVTKRGQDVALRCDPISGHVSLYWYRQALGQGPEFLTYFNYEAQQDKSGLPNDRFSAERPEGSISTLTIQRTEQRDSAMYRCASSLWGPAQYFGPGTRLTVL.